The 17 T cell receptor beta chains listed next were all sequenced from one sample in a study of blood T cells in healthy people across ages. Primers used in a second PCR of about 6 to 11 cycles were a sample-barcoded 5' primer and a J-beta primer mix. One entry per CDR3 protein results from TCRdb running MiXCR on the 5' RACE reads. The sample lists about 780,000 distinct CDR3 sequences, around a quarter occurring once. These data were likewise used in another study, on T cells of mothers and their children.

Sequencing used blood. The origin of the receptors is a boy younger than 18 in good health.

This chain joins TRBV20-1 and TRBJ1-1, with D tentatively TRBD1 (6 bases). From germline, CDR1 is DFQATT and CDR2 SNEGSKA (reference sequence). Trimming removed 3 bases at V and 3 bases at J, with 14 bases between. This CDR3 region has 14 residues. The CDR3 sequence: CSASSWGPHTEAFF. The CDR3 coding sequence is TGCAGTGCTAGCTCGTGGGGGCCGCACACTGAAGCTTTCTTT.

The rearrangement links TRBV7-9 to TRBJ1-1; no reliable D call. Germline V lookup: CDR1 SEHNR, CDR2 FQNEAQ (reference sequence). The CDR3 runs to 15 residues. V was shortened by 2 bases and J by 4 bases, with 14 bases between the two germline ends. Here the CDR3 reads CASSLPRLGSTEAFF. CDR3 bases: TGTGCCAGCAGCTTACCGCGGTTGGGGAGCACTGAAGCTTTCTTT. Complete variable domain (other parts from reference TRBV7-9 and TRBJ1-1): DTGVSQNPRHKITKRGQNVTFRCDPISEHNRLYWYRQTLGQGPEFLTYFQNEAQLEKSRLLSDRFSAERPKGSFSTLEIQRTEQGDSAMYLCASSLPRLGSTEAFFGQGTRLTVV.

This rearrangement joins TRBV5-5 to TRBJ1-2, with no clear D. The CDR3 spans 15 residues. V was cut by 0 bases and J by 5 bases, with 14 bases left in between. Germline loops: CDR1 SGHKS, CDR2 YYEKEE (reference sequence). The CDR3 spells CASSLVPGDGYGYTF. The CDR3 DNA reads TGTGCCAGCAGCTTGGTCCCAGGAGACGGGTATGGCTACACCTTC.

The chain recombines TRBV5-1 with TRBJ2-5, with TRBD2 identical over 11 bases. With the DNA end fitting TRBJ2-1 better, the J assignment may be wrong. CDR3 length equals 18 residues. Looked up from germline, CDR1 is SGHRS and CDR2 is YFSETQ. CDR3 nucleotide sequence: TGCGCCAGCAGCCTCCGGACTAGCGGGTTCCCGCCGGGAGTCGAGCAGTTCTTC. Protein product: CASSLRTSGFPPGVEQFF.

A few counts support this clonotype. The chain is built from TRBV7-6 and TRBJ2-1; possibly TRBD1 for D (5 bases). Germline V CDR1 and CDR2: SGHVS, FNYEAQ. The CDR3 contains 14 residues. V gave up 5 bases and J gave up 6 bases, with 14 bases separating them. The CDR3 loop reads CASSVREGSNEQFF. The CDR3 nucleotides are TGTGCCAGCAGCGTCAGGGAAGGCAGCAATGAGCAGTTCTTC.

This rearrangement joins TRBV18 to TRBJ2-2; D gene ambiguous. The V gene lost 10 bases and the J gene lost 5 bases, with 17 bases spanning the gap. CDR3 length: 14 amino acids. Looked up from germline, CDR1 is KGHSH and CDR2 is LQKENI. The CDR3 bases are TGTGCCACCCTATTTTCAATCGGGACCGGGGAGCTGTTTTTT. Translation: CATLFSIGTGELFF.

The V and J genes are TRBV6-1 and TRBJ2-7, with a tentative D call TRBD1 (6 bases). CDR3 length equals 13 residues. In germline, CDR1 is MNHNS, CDR2 SASEGT. The V end was cut by 1 base, the J end by 4 bases, with 8 bases between. The CDR3 here is CASSEDREYEQYF. CDR3 coding DNA: TGTGCCAGCAGTGAAGACAGGGAGTACGAGCAGTACTTC.

Only a few counts were recorded for this clonotype. The chain links TRBV5-5 to TRBJ2-2, with D perhaps TRBD2 (5 bases). CDR3 length: 14 residues. The V end lost 4 bases, the J end lost 1 base, and 8 bases lay between the germline ends. CDR1 SGHKS and CDR2 YYEKEE come from the germline V gene (reference sequence). The chain's CDR3 is CASSGSVNTGELFF. The CDR3 DNA follows: TGTGCCAGCAGCGGTAGCGTGAACACCGGGGAGCTGTTTTTT.

Worth noting for this clonotype: Compared with germline, one end of the junction differs, possibly owing to a read error. This chain uses TRBV14 with TRBJ2-6; D is unresolved. The CDR3 spans 19 residues. Germline V gene lookup returns CDR1 SGHDN and CDR2 FVKESK. The CDR3: CACSPLGHATLSGANVLTF. The DNA for the CDR3 is TGTGCCTGCAGCCCCCTCGGCCACGCAACCCTTTCTGGGGCCAACGTCCTGACTTTC.

There are many counts of this clonotype. This chain connects TRBV27 to TRBJ2-5; 7 nucleotides match TRBD2. V was pared by 5 bases and J by 3 bases, with 9 bases of the junction left unmatched. CDR3 length: 15 residues. Looked up from germline, CDR1 is MNHEY and CDR2 is SMNVEV (reference sequence). CDR3 loop: CASSPPGRGKETQYF. CDR3 nucleotides: TGTGCCAGCAGTCCCCCGGGGCGGGGGAAAGAGACCCAGTACTTC.

This clonotype was counted a few times. The chain uses TRBV19 and TRBJ1-5; D is possibly TRBD1 (6 bases). Germline lookup yields CDR1 LNHDA and CDR2 SQIVND (reference sequence). The CDR3 sequence is 15 residues long. Trimming took off 3 bases at V and 9 bases at J, with 18 bases between the two ends. CDR3: CASSMGSGALPPQHF. In nucleotides, the CDR3 is TGTGCCAGTAGTATGGGATCGGGGGCCCTACCGCCCCAGCATTTT. Full variable domain (missing parts from reference TRBV19 and TRBJ1-5): DGGITQSPKYLFRKEGQNVTLSCEQNLNHDAMYWYRQDPGQGLRLIYYSQIVNDFQKGDIAEGYSVSREKKESFPLTVTSAQKNPTAFYLCASSMGSGALPPQHFGDGTRLSIL.

This chain uses TRBV30 with TRBJ2-5; D is uncertain. Deletions cut 0 bases from V and 4 bases from J, with 6 bases between. The CDR3 has 12 amino acids. Germline lookup yields CDR1 GTSNPN and CDR2 SVGIG (reference sequence). The DNA of the CDR3 is TGTGCCTGGAGTGTACAGCGAGAGACCCAGTACTTC. The encoded protein is CAWSVQRETQYF.

The rearrangement uses TRBV20-1 and TRBJ2-1; maybe TRBD2 (6 bases). The CDR3 contains 14 residues. V shed 6 bases and J shed 6 bases, with 18 bases lying between them. Germline V gene lookup returns CDR1 DFQATT and CDR2 SNEGSKA (reference sequence). DNA of the CDR3: TGCAGTGCCGGTGTGGGGTTCGGGAGCAATGAGCAGTTCTTC. Its translation: CSAGVGFGSNEQFF.

This clonotype was picked up a small number of times. The chain joins TRBV18 to TRBJ1-3; maybe TRBD1 (5 bases). The CDR3 has 15 amino acids. V lost 2 bases to trimming and J lost 2 bases, with 10 bases between them. Germline V CDR1 and CDR2: KGHSH, LQKENI. The CDR3 bases are TGTGCCAGCTCACCAGGGGCAGACCCTGGAAACACCATATATTTT. Amino acid sequence: CASSPGADPGNTIYF. The variable domain in full, completed from reference TRBV18 and TRBJ1-3, reads NAGVMQNPRHLVRRRGQEARLRCSPMKGHSHVYWYRQLPEEGLKFMVYLQKENIIDESGMPKERFSAEFPKEGPSILRIQQVVRGDSAAYFCASSPGADPGNTIYFGEGSWLTVV.

The chain recombines TRBV30 with TRBJ2-5; 8 bases align to TRBD2. Unmatched junction bases numbered 2, after V lost 3 bases and J lost 2 bases. This CDR3 spans 13 amino acids. The V gene's germline CDR1 is GTSNPN and CDR2 SVGIG (reference sequence). The CDR3 spells CAWRTSGQETQYF. The CDR3 DNA sequence: TGTGCCTGGAGAACTAGCGGACAAGAGACCCAGTACTTC.

The chain is built from TRBV20-1 and TRBJ2-5; no firm D call. V lost 0 bases and J lost 4, with 6 bases in between. The CDR3 contains 12 residues. Germline values: CDR1 DFQATT, CDR2 SNEGSKA (reference sequence). CDR3: CSARDGAETQYF. The CDR3, as DNA: TGCAGTGCTAGAGATGGTGCAGAGACCCAGTACTTC.

The genes are TRBV5-6 and TRBJ2-1; the D gene is possibly TRBD1 (5 bases). The CDR3 contains 15 residues. CDR1 is SGHDT and CDR2 is YYEEEE in the germline V gene. Trimming removed 3 bases at V and 5 bases at J, with 15 bases between. The CDR3 nucleotides read TGTGCCAGCAGCTCATTGGGGCCCCGGGACAATGAGCAGTTCTTC. Its protein is CASSSLGPRDNEQFF.